This T cell receptor beta chain was documented in a study of T cells in Graves' hyperthyroidism and ophthalmopathy. Whole-study findings and limits: Model output signaled ophthalmopathy a median around 6.9 months ahead of onset. In blood, most of the thyroid clonotypes expanded above 0.001 were also present.

This clonotype occurred many times. Its target is not known. The source material, RNA transcripts, was used to amplify TCR beta CDR3 regions. The primer set for the first-round RT-PCR of the TCR CDR3 was HTBI. TCRdb re-called the multiplex PCR reads through MiXCR, storing one row per CDR3 protein. Of 540,000 or so distinct CDR3 sequences in the sample, roughly 46% are singletons; the top ten hold over 15%. Material for sequencing was peripheral blood or thyroid tissue (not recorded which). The sequence came from an adult woman with Graves' disease, either hyperthyroidism or ophthalmopathy (not recorded which).

Written as DNA, the CDR3 is TGCGCCAGCAGCTTGGGGGTGGCCACTGAAGCTTTCTTT. Protein sequence: CASSLGVATEAFF. This chain links TRBV5-1 with TRBJ1-1; D not certain. The V end lost 0 bases, the J end lost 4 bases, and 7 bases lay between the germline ends. Germline V gene lookup returns CDR1 SGHRS and CDR2 YFSETQ. The CDR3 is 13 amino acids.